The entry that follows covers one TCR beta chain sequence. The data are from a study of blood T cell repertoires in COVID-19. The overall study: The cDNA or gDNA used as material had been derived from T cells, B-cell-depleted T cells, or PBMCs.

Seattle enrolled patients during active infection and tracked them longitudinally. Generated by immunoSEQ multiplex PCR, the TCRdb table keeps only in-frame clones and is missing some. The profile shows about 240,000 clones, 81% of them singletons. Germline assignment: CDR1 SGDLS and CDR2 YYNGEE. The CDR3 loop spans 13 amino acids. V lost 3 bases and J lost 10; bases outside the gene matches: 1. This receptor was obtained from a woman older than 75 with COVID-19, enrolled during active disease. The chain couples TRBV9 to TRBJ2-1; 13 nucleotides agree with TRBD2. Material for sequencing was peripheral blood. The CDR3 here is CASSGGLAGEQFF. The CDR3 DNA is TGTGCCAGCAGCGGGGGACTAGCGGGGGAGCAGTTCTTC.